These 25 T cell receptor beta chains were all obtained from the same sample, sequenced in a study of blood T cells in healthy people across ages. With a J-beta primer mix and a sample-barcoded 5' primer, a second PCR ran roughly 6 to 11 cycles. One entry per CDR3 protein results from TCRdb running MiXCR on the 5' RACE reads. This table has about 800,000 distinct CDR3 sequences, 58% appearing once. The sequenced sample was blood. These TCRs come from a man aged 25 to 40 in good health.

This chain joins TRBV10-3 and TRBJ2-4; the match to TRBD2 covers 7 bases. J was trimmed by 5 bases and V by 5 bases; bases with no gene match: 9. The CDR3 loop spans 15 amino acids. The germline gives CDR1 ENHRY, CDR2 SYGVKD. In DNA, the CDR3 is TGTGCCATCAGTCGCACAGGCGGGGGTCAAAACATTCAGTACTTC. Translation: CAISRTGGGQNIQYF.

V and J are TRBV2 and TRBJ2-7; 15 nucleotides line up with TRBD2. The DNA end is more similar to TRBJ2-5, so the J call may be wrong. Germline CDR1 SNHLY, CDR2 FYNNEI. This CDR3 spans 17 amino acids. The DNA of the CDR3 is TGTGCCAGCAGTGTGGATGGGACTAGCGGGGGGCTAGAGACCCAGTACTTC. Translating gives CASSVDGTSGGLETQYF.

The rearrangement joins TRBV6-2 or TRBV6-3 to TRBJ2-3; TRBD1 agrees at 12 bases. The CDR3 spans 17 residues. The V segment lost 7 bases and the J segment 4 bases; nucleotides outside the gene matches: 12. CDR1 and CDR2 (germline): MNHEY, SVGEGT. CDR3 DNA: TGTGCCAGCACGCTTGGTTCGGGACAGGGGGCTTCAGATACGCAGTATTTT. Amino acid sequence: CASTLGSGQGASDTQYF.

The genes are TRBV7-2 and TRBJ2-1; a weak D match, TRBD2 (6 bases). Per germline, CDR1 SGHTA and CDR2 FQGNSA. The CDR3 sequence is 13 residues long. V was shortened by 6 bases and J by 5 bases, with 11 bases between the two germline ends. Here the CDR3 reads CASRGGAHNEQFF. As DNA, the CDR3 is TGTGCCAGCAGGGGCGGGGCCCACAATGAGCAGTTCTTC.

The rearrangement uses TRBV10-3 and TRBJ2-3, with 8 bases identical to TRBD2. Trimming cost V 4 bases and J 4 bases; bases outside gene matches: 10. This CDR3 comprises 16 residues. CDR1 is ENHRY and CDR2 is SYGVKD in the germline V gene. The CDR3 bases are TGTGCCATCAGTGGAGAGCGGGGGCTCAGGGCAGATACGCAGTATTTT. Its protein is CAISGERGLRADTQYF.

The chain joins TRBV14 to TRBJ2-5; D gene ambiguous. The length of the CDR3 is 15 residues. V gave up 0 bases and J gave up 5 bases, with 13 bases separating them. Germline V gene data show CDR1 as SGHDN and CDR2 as FVKESK. CDR3 in amino acids: CASSQDPRGRETQYF. The DNA for the CDR3 is TGTGCCAGCAGCCAAGATCCCCGTGGTCGTGAGACCCAGTACTTC.

V is TRBV7-9 and J is TRBJ2-7; 7 positions agree with TRBD1. V trimming: 10 bases; J trimming: 7 bases; junction bases outside the gene matches: 16. The length of the CDR3 is 14 residues. CDR1 and CDR2 (germline): SEHNR, FQNEAQ (reference sequence). In DNA, the CDR3 is TGTGCCACATACCGGGACAGTCTCTACAATGAGCAGTACTTC. Protein: CATYRDSLYNEQYF. The full variable domain, with the rest looked up from reference TRBV7-9 and TRBJ2-7, is DTGVSQNPRHKITKRGQNVTFRCDPISEHNRLYWYRQTLGQGPEFLTYFQNEAQLEKSRLLSDRFSAERPKGSFSTLEIQRTEQGDSAMYLCATYRDSLYNEQYFGPGTRLTVT.

For this clonotype: The junction departs from germline at one end; a sequencing error may be responsible. The gene calls are TRBV7-9 and TRBJ2-1, with TRBD2 matching over 7 bases. This CDR3 comprises 15 residues. The germline gives CDR1 SEHNR, CDR2 FQNEAQ (reference sequence). CDR3 sequence reads: CASSLADSSYNEQFF. DNA of the CDR3: TGTGCCAGCAGCCTAGCGGATAGCTCCTACAATGAGCAGTTCTTC.

J is TRBJ2-6 and V is TRBV3-1; 8 bases align to TRBD1. CDR3 size: 18 residues. Looked up from germline, CDR1 is LGHDT and CDR2 is YNNKEL (reference sequence). J was trimmed by 1 base and V by 4 bases; bases with no gene match: 9. DNA of the CDR3: TGTGCCAGCAGCCGAATACAGGGGGGAGGATCTGGGGCCAACGTCCTGACTTTC. This encodes CASSRIQGGGSGANVLTF.

This clonotype was recorded a few times. The chain couples TRBV29-1 to TRBJ2-5, with no clear D. The ends were cut back, 4 bases at V and 0 bases at J, with 9 bases in the middle. CDR3 length: 13 amino acids. Germline V CDR1 and CDR2: SQVTM, ANQGSEA. The CDR3 nucleotides read TGCAGCGTTGGTGCAGGAAACCAAGAGACCCAGTACTTC. The encoded protein is CSVGAGNQETQYF.

This clonotype was seen a few times. The CDR3 nucleotides are TGTGCCAGCAGCCAAGAGGATGAAAAACTGTTTTTT. This codes for CASSQEDEKLFF. The V call is TRBV4-2, the J call TRBJ1-4; D is ambiguous. There are 12 residues in the CDR3. CDR1 LGHNA and CDR2 YNFKEQ come from the germline V gene. Trimming left V 0 bases short and J 6 bases short, with 2 bases between.

This clonotype was observed a few times. This chain uses TRBV5-1 with TRBJ2-7; D not resolved. CDR1 and CDR2 (germline): SGHRS, YFSETQ. The length of the CDR3 is 14 residues. The V and J ends lost 4 bases and 0 bases respectively, with 11 bases between them. CDR3 DNA: TGCGCCAGCAGCAACGAGAGGAGCTCCTACGAGCAGTACTTC. Translation: CASSNERSSYEQYF.

This clonotype was counted between two and nine times. J is TRBJ2-7 and V is TRBV13, with a tentative D call TRBD2 (6 bases). CDR1 PRHDT and CDR2 FYEKMQ come from the germline V gene (reference sequence). CDR3 length: 15 residues. Trimming shortened V by 0 bases and J by 2 bases, and 11 bases separated the two germline ends. Here the CDR3 DNA reads TGTGCCAGCAGCTTAGGGCGGGGATTAACCTACGAGCAGTACTTC. Translating gives CASSLGRGLTYEQYF.

This chain links TRBV20-1 with TRBJ2-4; D is unresolved. The J call is doubtful: the DNA matches TRBJ2-7 better. This CDR3 region has 12 residues. Germline lookup yields CDR1 DFQATT and CDR2 SNEGSKA (reference sequence). CDR3 in DNA: TGCAGTGCTAGAGATCCCGCAAGCGAGCAGTACTTC. It encodes CSARDPASEQYF.

This clonotype came up a few times. The chain uses TRBV12-3 or TRBV12-4 and TRBJ2-1; D is uncertain. V was pared by 1 base and J by 6 bases, with 7 bases between. CDR3 length equals 13 residues. CDR3 DNA sequence: TGTGCCAGCAGTTTAGGGCCCCCCAATGAGCAGTTCTTC. This gives the protein CASSLGPPNEQFF.

This chain links TRBV20-1 with TRBJ2-7, with TRBD1 matching over 10 bases. Germline V CDR1 and CDR2: DFQATT, SNEGSKA (reference sequence). The CDR3 covers 14 residues. Germline trimming cut 0 bases from V and 5 bases from J; bases unmatched to any gene: 4. The CDR3 region is CSARDSGTGDEQYF. Here the CDR3 DNA reads TGCAGTGCTAGAGATTCCGGGACAGGGGACGAGCAGTACTTC.

This clonotype occurred once. The chain recombines TRBV13 with TRBJ2-7; tentatively, D is TRBD2 (8 bases). The germline V gene encodes CDR1 PRHDT and CDR2 FYEKMQ (reference sequence). Trimming cost V 5 bases and J 0 bases, with 17 bases left between them. The CDR3 runs 16 residues. The chain's CDR3 is CASSPTGSGGSYEQYF. The DNA of the CDR3 is TGTGCCAGCAGCCCGACAGGGAGCGGGGGCTCCTACGAGCAGTACTTC.

The chain couples TRBV6-1 to TRBJ1-2; 8 nucleotides match TRBD1. There are 16 residues in the CDR3. Looked up from germline, CDR1 is MNHNS and CDR2 is SASEGT. The V and J ends lost 3 bases and 8 bases, in that order; junction bases with no gene match: 14. CDR3 in amino acids: CASSERRDRSRYGYTF. The CDR3 coding sequence is TGTGCCAGCAGTGAGAGGAGGGACAGGAGTCGGTACGGCTACACCTTC.

Concerning this clonotype itself: The junction differs from germline at one of its ends, possibly a read error. The J gene is TRBJ2-7, the V gene TRBV6-2 or TRBV6-3, with 7 positions matching TRBD2. CDR3 size: 14 residues. Germline-derived CDR1 and CDR2 are MNHEY and SVGEGT. The CDR3 region is CASSYLAVAYEQYF. As DNA, the CDR3 is TGTGCTAGCAGTTATCTAGCGGTCGCCTACGAGCAGTACTTC.

This clonotype was seen just once. The chain has TRBV3-1 and TRBJ1-2; 8 nucleotides match TRBD1. CDR3 size: 14 residues. The germline gives CDR1 LGHDT, CDR2 YNNKEL (reference sequence). The V gene end was trimmed by 9 bases and the J gene end by 5 bases; junction bases not matched to a gene: 11. This chain's CDR3 is CASAGRGHRYGYTF. As DNA, the CDR3 is TGTGCCAGTGCCGGCAGGGGGCATCGTTATGGCTACACCTTC.

This clonotype was found a few times. This sequence joins TRBV27 and TRBJ1-1, with D perhaps matching TRBD1 (5 bases). The CDR3 covers 12 residues. Trimming left V 5 bases short and J 7 bases short, with 11 bases between. The V gene's germline CDR1 is MNHEY and CDR2 SMNVEV (reference sequence). The DNA for the CDR3 is TGTGCCAGCAGTCCCCCGGGGGGTGAAGCTTTCTTT. Protein product: CASSPPGGEAFF.

This clonotype appeared a few times. The chain carries TRBV27 and TRBJ2-7; D is possibly TRBD1 (5 bases). Germline CDR1 reads MNHEY; CDR2 reads SMNVEV (reference sequence). The V end lost 7 bases, the J end lost 3 bases, and 13 bases lay between the germline ends. This CDR3 contains 13 residues. The CDR3 here is CASTLTDLYEQYF. The CDR3 DNA follows: TGTGCCAGCACGTTGACAGACCTCTACGAGCAGTACTTC.

This CDR3 is CASSSRDRAVYEQYF. CDR3 DNA sequence: TGTGCCAGCAGTTCCCGGGACAGGGCGGTCTACGAGCAGTACTTC. The V call is TRBV12-3 or TRBV12-4, the J call TRBJ2-7, with 9 bases that match TRBD1. V trimming: 4 bases; J trimming: 3 bases; junction bases outside the gene matches: 7. This CDR3 spans 15 amino acids.

This clonotype came up a few times. The chain recombines TRBV2 with TRBJ1-1; D is perhaps TRBD1 (5 bases). The CDR3 contains 12 residues. Germline CDR1 and CDR2: SNHLY and FYNNEI. With 6 bases removed from V and 1 base from J, the gap between germline ends came to 6 bases. In DNA form, the CDR3 reads TGTGCCAGCAGGAGGGGGAACACTGAAGCTTTCTTT. Protein sequence: CASRRGNTEAFF.

The J gene is TRBJ2-7, the V gene TRBV7-2, with D perhaps TRBD2 (6 bases). The J call could be wrong; TRBJ2-4 is a better fit for the DNA end. In germline, CDR1 is SGHTA, CDR2 FQGNSA. CDR3 size: 18 residues. CDR3 sequence reads: CASSRIASSAQRGSIQYF. CDR3 nucleotides: TGTGCCAGCAGCCGGATAGCCTCTAGCGCCCAGAGGGGCAGCATTCAGTACTTC.